This T cell receptor beta chain was recorded in a study of shared clonotypes between healthy human individuals. Study in general: Per-donor plates numbered three CD4 naive, three CD4 memory, two CD8 naive and one CD8 memory.

The table came from immunoSEQ multiplex PCR; TCRdb's copy has only in-frame clones and leaves some out. The sample includes 150,000 to 200,000 clones, 65% to 80% of them seen just once. Study-wide results and caveats: Naive subsets tended to show greater estimated richness than memory subsets.

Donors were Caucasian adults residing in Nashville, Tennessee, USA. This clone was observed at least ten times. What it recognizes is unknown. V lost 5 bases, J lost 7 bases, and 9 bases stayed unmatched. Germline CDR1 reads SGHNT; CDR2 reads YENEEA. The CDR3 sequence is 15 residues long. This clonotype originated in a man aged 30 to 45 in good health. Sequenced: memory CD4+ T cells sorted from blood. Indicated subset: CD45RA-negative fraction. V usage is TRBV11-3 and J usage is TRBJ2-1; the match to TRBD2 covers 9 bases. The CDR3 region is CASSRDSGSLNEQFF. The CDR3 bases are TGTGCCAGCAGCCGGGATAGCGGGAGTTTGAATGAGCAGTTCTTC.